This TCR beta chain was observed in a study of cytomegalovirus exposure and HLA in healthy donors. On the study more broadly: Around 87 million unique TCRs, all from HLA-typed donors, were included in an early release of the data. Study results and caveats: Later genetic work tied a missense DCLRE1C variant to beta-chain V and J trimming. TCR beta sequences reportedly predicted the HLA-A and HLA-B alleles of most subjects accurately.

The PCR had 60 Vbeta and 13 Jbeta primers. Sequencing was performed with immunoSEQ multiplex PCR; in TCRdb, only in-frame clones are kept and a portion is missing. The repertoire shows 70,000 or so clones; the top ten hold approximately 2.7%. Points on this clone: Its specificity is unknown.

V was pared by 2 bases and J by 1 base, with 7 bases of the junction left unmatched. CDR3 length: 17 residues. From germline, CDR1 is MGHRA and CDR2 YSYEKL. This sequence joins TRBV4-1 and TRBJ2-3, with TRBD2 matching over 9 bases. Input material: PBMCs. This receptor was identified in a man in his forties or fifties in good health and CMV-seronegative. CDR3 bases: TGCGCCAGCAGCCAATCCGTGCCTAGCGGGGGCACAGATACGCAGTATTTT. Amino acids: CASSQSVPSGGTDTQYF.